This T cell receptor beta chain was observed in a study of cytomegalovirus exposure and HLA in healthy donors. Whole-study findings and limits: In vitro confirmation showed a few CMV-associated chains to be CMV antigen specific.

Clones were sequenced by immunoSEQ multiplex PCR, and TCRdb holds only the in-frame ones, with some missing. The table shows 100,000 to 120,000 clones, with over 85% occurring only once. This CDR3 is built from 18 residues. The V gene's germline CDR1 is SGHTA and CDR2 FQGNSA. V dropped 0 bases and J dropped 4; count of bases not matched to a gene: 8. The validation cohort, a group of some 120 subjects, included the donors and was separate from the approximately 660-subject first cohort. A remark on this clone: Its antigen remains unknown.

This TCR came from a young woman in good health and CMV-seronegative. The sequenced sample consisted of PBMCs. The V call is TRBV7-2, the J call TRBJ2-3; 12 bases match TRBD1. The CDR3 is CASSLAFTGTGGADTQYF. CDR3 in DNA: TGTGCCAGCAGCTTAGCCTTTACCGGGACAGGGGGCGCAGATACGCAGTATTTT.